This T cell receptor beta chain was sequenced for a study of tumor-infiltrating lymphocytes in primary liver carcinoma. Study-wide context: Per sample, productive TCRbeta reads numbered roughly 3.5 to 7.13 million, similar across tissue types.

CDR1 and CDR2 from the germline V gene are LGHNA and YSLEER. This CDR3 is 14 amino acids long. The germline V and J ends were trimmed by 0 bases and 10 bases, with 12 bases remaining between them. Findings and limits, study-wide: Tumor-adjacent and tumor-blood pairs overlapped less than tumor region pairs did.

At least ten counts were recorded for this clonotype. Its target is unknown. Both blood RNA, taken from unsorted whole blood, and germline DNA were extracted. The researchers produced TCR beta cDNA from approximately 0.45 ug total RNA with a constant-region primer. Libraries covering TCR beta were generated through three nested multiplex PCR rounds (using a slightly modified ARM-PCR). The first two PCR rounds used TRBV1-TRBV30 primers with a Cbeta primer, approximately 10 cycles each. TCRdb re-derived calls from the multiplex PCR reads in MiXCR, one entry per CDR3 protein. Of about 300,000 distinct CDR3 sequences detected, about 60% appear once; the ten largest clones hold roughly 9%.

The J gene is TRBJ1-4, the V gene TRBV4-3; D gene uncertain. The specimen sequenced was peripheral blood. The source is a man aged 40-49 years with primary liver carcinoma and hepatitis B virus infection. This chain's CDR3 is CASSQEIGSGKLFF. The DNA for the CDR3 is TGCGCCAGCAGCCAAGAGATCGGGTCGGGAAAACTGTTTTTT.